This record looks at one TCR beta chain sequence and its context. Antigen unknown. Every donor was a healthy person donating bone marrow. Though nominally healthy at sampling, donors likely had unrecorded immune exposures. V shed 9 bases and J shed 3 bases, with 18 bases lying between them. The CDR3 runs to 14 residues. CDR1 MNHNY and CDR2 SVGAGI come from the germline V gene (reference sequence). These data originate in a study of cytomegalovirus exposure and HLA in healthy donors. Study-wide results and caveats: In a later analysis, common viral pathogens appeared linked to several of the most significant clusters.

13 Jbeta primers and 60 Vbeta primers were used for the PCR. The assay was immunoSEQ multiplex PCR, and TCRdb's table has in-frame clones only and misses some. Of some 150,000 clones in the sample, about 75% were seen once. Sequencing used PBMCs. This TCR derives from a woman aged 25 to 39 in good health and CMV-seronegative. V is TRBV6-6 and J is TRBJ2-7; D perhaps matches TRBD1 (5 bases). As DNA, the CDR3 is TGTGCCAGTACCTGGACAAGAGATAACTACGAGCAGTACTTC. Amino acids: CASTWTRDNYEQYF.